This T cell receptor (beta chain) was recorded in a study of T cell repertoires in cytomegalovirus infection. MiXCR was run by TCRdb on the reads, yielding one entry per CDR3 protein. The table has fewer than 650,000 distinct CDR3 sequences, approximately 40% seen once. Regarding this clonotype: Its antigen remains unidentified.

Trimming took 1 base from V and 1 from J, leaving 8 bases between them. The length of the CDR3 is 14 residues. CDR1 and CDR2 from the germline V gene are MGHDK and SYGVNS. Study conclusions and caveats: Of the TCR beta families, the public ones yielded a cumulative frequency that identified carriers of CMV plus the relevant HLA.

The receptor was isolated from a human donor in good health (CMV status not recorded). Some clones in this sample may be carry-over from other donors' samples. The rearrangement uses TRBV25-1 and TRBJ2-7; a weak D match, TRBD1 (6 bases). This material consisted of cultured PBMCs, taken from culture after CMV antigen stimulation. CDR3 coding DNA: TGTGCCAGCAGTGAATTAGACAGGTCCTACGAGCAGTACTTC. This translates into CASSELDRSYEQYF.